Listed below are T cell receptor beta chains from one sample, sequenced in a study of shared clonotypes between healthy human individuals. Repertoires were generated with immunoSEQ multiplex PCR, while TCRdb's copy carries only in-frame clones and drops some. The sample contains hundreds of thousands of clones, around 78% of which appear only once. Sequences were obtained from PBMCs. Source of these receptors: a woman aged 40 to 50 in good health. Some clones in this sample may be carry-over from other donors' samples. CDR3s include the opening cysteine and the closing phenylalanine or tryptophan. A D gene is named only where the DNA matches it firmly. Size is omitted from some rows. Given values are once, few, many or a class for expanded clones.

j_gene,abundance,v_gene,d_gene,CDR3nt,CDR3aa
TRBJ2-3,.,TRBV9,TRBD2,TGTGCCAGCAGCGATAGCGGGACTAGCACAGATACGCAGTATTTT,CASSDSGTSTDTQYF
TRBJ2-7,.,TRBV11-2,.,TGTGCCAGCAGCCCTATGGAGCTATCCTACGAGCAGTACTTC,CASSPMELSYEQYF
TRBJ2-7,.,TRBV10-3,TRBD2,TGTGCCGCCGCCGGACTAGCGGGAGCTGGCGAGCAGTACTTC,CAAAGLAGAGEQYF
TRBJ1-4,.,TRBV6-1,.,TGTGCCAGCAGTCCCGAACAGGGCGAAAAACTGTTTTTT,CASSPEQGEKLFF
TRBJ2-1,.,TRBV5-4,.,TGTGCCAGCAGCCCCTCACTAGGGGGGGAGCAGTTCTTC,CASSPSLGGEQFF
TRBJ1-2,.,TRBV6-1,TRBD1,TGTGCCAGCAGGCCCAGACAGGGACTTAACTATGGCTACACCTTC,CASRPRQGLNYGYTF
TRBJ2-3,few,TRBV4-2,.,TGTGCCAGCAGCCAAGATCTGGCCACAGATACGCAGTATTTT,CASSQDLATDTQYF
TRBJ2-5,.,TRBV7-9,TRBD2,TGTGCCAGCAGCTTGCTAGCGGGGCAAGAGACCCAGTACTTC,CASSLLAGQETQYF
TRBJ2-5,.,TRBV9,TRBD2,TGTGCCAGCAGCGCGAGACTAGCGGACCAAGAGACCCAGTACTTC,CASSARLADQETQYF
TRBJ2-7,.,TRBV28,TRBD2,TGTGCCAGCCGCCCGACTAGCGGGAAATTCGAGCAGTACTTC,CASRPTSGKFEQYF
TRBJ2-7,.,TRBV18,.,TGTGCCAGCTCACCACTCCCCGGGCAGCTATTCTCCTACGAGCAGTACTTC,CASSPLPGQLFSYEQYF
TRBJ2-5,many,TRBV28,TRBD2,TGTGCCAGCAGGCCGGGACTAGCGGGATCAGAGACCCAGTACTTC,CASRPGLAGSETQYF
TRBJ2-3,.,TRBV1,.,TGCACCAGCAGCGCCACTCGGAAGCGTCAAGATACGCAGTATTTT,CTSSATRKRQDTQYF
TRBJ1-2,.,TRBV7-9,.,TGTGCCAGCAAGATGGACAACTACGGCTACACCTTC,CASKMDNYGYTF
TRBJ2-7,.,TRBV5-4,TRBD2,TGTGCCAGCAGTTCAGGACTAGCGGGGGTTACCTACGAGCAGTACTTC,CASSSGLAGVTYEQYF
TRBJ1-1,.,TRBV7-9,.,TGTGCCAGCAGCGTAGGGTCCAGGGGGAACACTGAAGCTTTCTTT,CASSVGSRGNTEAFF
TRBJ2-7,.,TRBV18,.,TGTGCCAGCTCACCGCTTGGCGGGACAGCCTCCTACGAGCAGTACTTC,CASSPLGGTASYEQYF
TRBJ1-5,.,TRBV28,.,TGTGCCAGCAGTTCTGGGGAGAGTCAGCCCCAGCATTTT,CASSSGESQPQHF
TRBJ2-3,.,TRBV19,TRBD2,TGTGCCAGTAGTATCGAGGCGGGAGCCACAGATACGCAGTATTTT,CASSIEAGATDTQYF
TRBJ1-3,.,TRBV5-4,TRBD1,TGTGCCAGCAGCCCCGATGGGGACAGGGCCGGAAACACCATATATTTT,CASSPDGDRAGNTIYF
TRBJ2-1,few,TRBV12-2,.,TGTGCAAGTCGCCAGGGGATTTGTGTTGAGCAGTTCTTC,CASRQGICVEQFF
TRBJ2-2,.,TRBV5-1,.,TGCGCCAGCAGCTTCGACTCAAACACCGGGGAGCTGTTTTTT,CASSFDSNTGELFF
TRBJ1-2,few,TRBV28,.,TGTGCCACCTCGGAGCTGAGGGCGAATAACTATGGCTACACCTTC,CATSELRANNYGYTF
TRBJ2-7,.,TRBV7-9,TRBD2,TGTGCCAGCAGCCCTGAGGGGAAGACTAGCGGGGCTACCTACGAGCAGTACTTC,CASSPEGKTSGATYEQYF
TRBJ2-7,.,TRBV13,TRBD2,TGTGCCAGCAGCTCTTCTAGCGGGAGGGCCATGAGAGAAGACTACGAGCAGTACTTC,CASSSSSGRAMREDYEQYF
TRBJ2-7,.,TRBV7-9,.,TGTGCCAGCAGCTCAACAGGGTACGAGCAGTACTTC,CASSSTGYEQYF
TRBJ2-7,.,TRBV19,TRBD2,TGTGCCACCACCGATAGGGCTAGCGGGACCTACGAGCAGTACTTC,CATTDRASGTYEQYF